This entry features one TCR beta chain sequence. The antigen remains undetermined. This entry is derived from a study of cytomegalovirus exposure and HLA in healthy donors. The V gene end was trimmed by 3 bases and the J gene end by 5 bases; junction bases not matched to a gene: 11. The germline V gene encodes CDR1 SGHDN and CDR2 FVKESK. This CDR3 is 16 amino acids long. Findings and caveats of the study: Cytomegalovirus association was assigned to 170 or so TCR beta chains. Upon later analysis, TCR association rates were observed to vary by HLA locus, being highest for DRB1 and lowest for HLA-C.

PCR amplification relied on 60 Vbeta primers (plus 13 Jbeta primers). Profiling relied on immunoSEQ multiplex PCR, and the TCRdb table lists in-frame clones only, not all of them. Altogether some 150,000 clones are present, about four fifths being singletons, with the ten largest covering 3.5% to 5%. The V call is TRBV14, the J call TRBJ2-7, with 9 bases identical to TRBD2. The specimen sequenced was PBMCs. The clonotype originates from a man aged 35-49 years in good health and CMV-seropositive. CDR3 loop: CASSHPAGTSFHEQYF. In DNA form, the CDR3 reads TGTGCCAGCAGCCACCCAGCCGGGACTAGCTTCCACGAGCAGTACTTC.